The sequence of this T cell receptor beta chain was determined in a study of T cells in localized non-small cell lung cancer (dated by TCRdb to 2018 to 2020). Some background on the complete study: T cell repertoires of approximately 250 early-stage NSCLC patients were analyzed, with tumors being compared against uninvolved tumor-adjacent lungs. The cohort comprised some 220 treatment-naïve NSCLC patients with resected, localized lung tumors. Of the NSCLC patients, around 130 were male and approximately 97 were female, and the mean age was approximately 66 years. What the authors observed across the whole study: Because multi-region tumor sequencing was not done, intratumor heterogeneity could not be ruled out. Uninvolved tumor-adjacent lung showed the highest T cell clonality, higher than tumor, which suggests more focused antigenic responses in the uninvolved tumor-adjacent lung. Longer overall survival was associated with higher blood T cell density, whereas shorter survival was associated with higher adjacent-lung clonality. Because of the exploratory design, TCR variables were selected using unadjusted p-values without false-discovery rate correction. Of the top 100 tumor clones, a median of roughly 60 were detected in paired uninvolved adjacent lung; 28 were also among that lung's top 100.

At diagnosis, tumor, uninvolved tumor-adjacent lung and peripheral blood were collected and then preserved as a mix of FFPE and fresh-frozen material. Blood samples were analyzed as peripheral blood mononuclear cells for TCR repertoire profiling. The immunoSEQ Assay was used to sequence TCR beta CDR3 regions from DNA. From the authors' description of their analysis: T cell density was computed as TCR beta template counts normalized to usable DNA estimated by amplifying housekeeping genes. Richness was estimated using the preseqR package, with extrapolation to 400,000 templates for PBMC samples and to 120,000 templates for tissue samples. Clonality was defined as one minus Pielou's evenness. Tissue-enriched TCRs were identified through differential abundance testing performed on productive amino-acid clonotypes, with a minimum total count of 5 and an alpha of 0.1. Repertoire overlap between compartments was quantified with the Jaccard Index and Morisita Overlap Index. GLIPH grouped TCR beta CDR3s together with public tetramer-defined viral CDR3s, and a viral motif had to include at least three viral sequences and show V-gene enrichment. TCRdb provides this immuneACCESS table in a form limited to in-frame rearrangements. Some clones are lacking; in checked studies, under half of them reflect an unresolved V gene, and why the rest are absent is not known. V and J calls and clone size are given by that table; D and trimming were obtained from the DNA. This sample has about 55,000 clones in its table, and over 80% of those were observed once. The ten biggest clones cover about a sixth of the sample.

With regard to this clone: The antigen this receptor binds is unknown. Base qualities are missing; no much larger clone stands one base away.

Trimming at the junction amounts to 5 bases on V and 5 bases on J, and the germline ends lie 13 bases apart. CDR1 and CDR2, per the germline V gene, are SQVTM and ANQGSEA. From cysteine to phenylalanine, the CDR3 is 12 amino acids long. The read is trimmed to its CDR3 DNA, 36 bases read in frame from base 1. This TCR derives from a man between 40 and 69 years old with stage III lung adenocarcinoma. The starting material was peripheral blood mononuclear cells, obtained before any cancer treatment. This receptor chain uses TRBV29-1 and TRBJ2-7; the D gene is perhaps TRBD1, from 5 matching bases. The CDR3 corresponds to CSVSQGMDEQYF. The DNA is TGCAGCGTTTCGCAGGGAATGGACGAGCAGTACTTC.